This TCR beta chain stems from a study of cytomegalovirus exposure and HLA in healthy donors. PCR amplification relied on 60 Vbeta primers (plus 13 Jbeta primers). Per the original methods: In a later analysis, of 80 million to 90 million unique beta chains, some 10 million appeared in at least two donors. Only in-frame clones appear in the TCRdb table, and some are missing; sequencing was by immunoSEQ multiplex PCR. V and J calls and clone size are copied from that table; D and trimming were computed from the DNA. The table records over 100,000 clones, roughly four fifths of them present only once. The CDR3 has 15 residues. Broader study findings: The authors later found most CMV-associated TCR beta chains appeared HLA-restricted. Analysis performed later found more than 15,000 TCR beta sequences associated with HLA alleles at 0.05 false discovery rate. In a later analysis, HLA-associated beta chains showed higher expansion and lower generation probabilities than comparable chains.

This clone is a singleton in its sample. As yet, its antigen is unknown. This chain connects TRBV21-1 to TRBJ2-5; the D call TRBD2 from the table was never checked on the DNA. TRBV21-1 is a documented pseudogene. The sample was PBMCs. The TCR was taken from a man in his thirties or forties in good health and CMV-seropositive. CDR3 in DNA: TGTGCCAGCAGTAATTGGCGGGAGGCCCAAGAGACCCAGTACTTC. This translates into CASSNWREAQETQYF.